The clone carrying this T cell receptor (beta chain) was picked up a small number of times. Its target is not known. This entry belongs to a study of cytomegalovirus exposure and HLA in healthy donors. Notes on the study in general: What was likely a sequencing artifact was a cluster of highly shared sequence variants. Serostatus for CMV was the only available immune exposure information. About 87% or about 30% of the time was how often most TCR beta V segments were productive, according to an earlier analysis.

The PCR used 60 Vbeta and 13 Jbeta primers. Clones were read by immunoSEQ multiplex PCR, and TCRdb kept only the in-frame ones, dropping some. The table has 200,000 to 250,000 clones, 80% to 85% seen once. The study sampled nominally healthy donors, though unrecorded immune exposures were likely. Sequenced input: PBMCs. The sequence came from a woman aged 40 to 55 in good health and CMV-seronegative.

Here the CDR3 reads CASSIGQGASLVINTEAFF. DNA of the CDR3: TGTGCCAGTAGTATAGGACAGGGGGCAAGTTTAGTGATTAACACTGAAGCTTTCTTT. The chain combines TRBV19 with TRBJ1-1; 10 bases align to TRBD1. Germline CDR1 LNHDA, CDR2 SQIVND (reference sequence). There are 19 residues in the CDR3. V lost 1 base, J lost 2 bases, and 13 bases stayed unmatched. The full variable domain, completed using reference TRBV19 and TRBJ1-1, is DGGITQSPKYLFRKEGQNVTLSCEQNLNHDAMYWYRQDPGQGLRLIYYSQIVNDFQKGDIAEGYSVSREKKESFPLTVTSAQKNPTAFYLCASSIGQGASLVINTEAFFGQGTRLTVV.